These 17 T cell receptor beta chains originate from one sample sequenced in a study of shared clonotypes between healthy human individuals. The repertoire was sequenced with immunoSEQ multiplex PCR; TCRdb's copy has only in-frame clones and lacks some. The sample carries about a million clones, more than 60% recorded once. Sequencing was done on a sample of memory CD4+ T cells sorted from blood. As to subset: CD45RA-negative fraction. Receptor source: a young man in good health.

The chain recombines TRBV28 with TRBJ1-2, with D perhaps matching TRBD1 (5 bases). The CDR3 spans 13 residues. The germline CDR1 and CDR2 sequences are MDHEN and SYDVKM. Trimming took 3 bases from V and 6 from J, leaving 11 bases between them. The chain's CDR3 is CASSFRGYHGYTF. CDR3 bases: TGTGCCAGCAGTTTCCGGGGGTATCATGGCTACACCTTC.

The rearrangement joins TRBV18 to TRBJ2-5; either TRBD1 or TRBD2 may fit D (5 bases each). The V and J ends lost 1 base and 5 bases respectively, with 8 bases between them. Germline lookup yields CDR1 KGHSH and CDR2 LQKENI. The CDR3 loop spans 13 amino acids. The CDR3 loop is CASSPRDEETQYF. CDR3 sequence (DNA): TGTGCCAGCTCACCACGGGACGAGGAGACCCAGTACTTC.

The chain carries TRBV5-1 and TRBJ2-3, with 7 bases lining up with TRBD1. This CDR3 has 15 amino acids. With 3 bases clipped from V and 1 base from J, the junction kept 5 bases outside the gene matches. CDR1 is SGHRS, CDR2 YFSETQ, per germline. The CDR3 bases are TGCGCCAGCAGCTCGTCCGGACAGGGCACAGATACGCAGTATTTT. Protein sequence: CASSSSGQGTDTQYF.

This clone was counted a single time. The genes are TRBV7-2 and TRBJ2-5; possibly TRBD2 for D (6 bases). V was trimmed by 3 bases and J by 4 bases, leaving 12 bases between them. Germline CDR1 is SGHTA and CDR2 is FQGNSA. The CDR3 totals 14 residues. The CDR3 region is CASSFLRERETQYF. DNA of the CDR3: TGTGCCAGCAGCTTCTTACGGGAGAGAGAGACCCAGTACTTC.

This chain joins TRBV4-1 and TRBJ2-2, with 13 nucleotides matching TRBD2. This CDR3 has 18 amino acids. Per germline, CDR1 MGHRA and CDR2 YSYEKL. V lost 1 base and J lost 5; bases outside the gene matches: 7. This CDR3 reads CASSQGWTSGGKTGELFF. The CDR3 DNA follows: TGCGCCAGCAGCCAAGGCTGGACTAGCGGGGGTAAGACCGGGGAGCTGTTTTTT.

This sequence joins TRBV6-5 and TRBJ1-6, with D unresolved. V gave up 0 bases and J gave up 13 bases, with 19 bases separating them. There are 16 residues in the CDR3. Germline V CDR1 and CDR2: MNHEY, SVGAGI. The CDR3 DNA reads TGTGCCAGCAGTTACTCGAATCCCCAGGACCTTTCCCCCCTCCACTTT. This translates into CASSYSNPQDLSPLHF.

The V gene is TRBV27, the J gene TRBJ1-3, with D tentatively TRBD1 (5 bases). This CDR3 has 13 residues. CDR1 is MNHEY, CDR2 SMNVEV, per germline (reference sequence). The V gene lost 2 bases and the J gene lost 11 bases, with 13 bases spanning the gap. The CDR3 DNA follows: TGTGCCAGCAGTTTAACACGACAGTACCCCATATATTTT. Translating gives CASSLTRQYPIYF.

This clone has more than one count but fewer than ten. The CDR3 DNA reads TGTGCCAGCAGTGACTTGGGGGCCGCAACCAGTGGCTACACCTTC. Protein: CASSDLGAATSGYTF. This chain uses TRBV25-1 with TRBJ1-2; D may be TRBD1 (6 bases). Germline V gives CDR1 MGHDK, CDR2 SYGVNS. The CDR3 totals 15 residues. V lost 3 bases and J lost 7, with 18 bases in between.

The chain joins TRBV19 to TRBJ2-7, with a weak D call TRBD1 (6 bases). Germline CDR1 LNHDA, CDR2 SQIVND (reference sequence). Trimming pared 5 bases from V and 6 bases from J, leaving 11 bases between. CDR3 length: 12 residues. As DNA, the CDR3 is TGTGCCAGTAGTGCAGGGGCGGGCGAGCAGTACTTC. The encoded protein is CASSAGAGEQYF.

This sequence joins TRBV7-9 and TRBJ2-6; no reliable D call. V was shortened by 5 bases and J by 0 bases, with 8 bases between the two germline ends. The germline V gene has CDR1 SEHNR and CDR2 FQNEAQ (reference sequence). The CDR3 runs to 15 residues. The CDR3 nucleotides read TGTGCCAGCAGCCAACAGCGCTCTGGGGCCAACGTCCTGACTTTC. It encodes CASSQQRSGANVLTF.

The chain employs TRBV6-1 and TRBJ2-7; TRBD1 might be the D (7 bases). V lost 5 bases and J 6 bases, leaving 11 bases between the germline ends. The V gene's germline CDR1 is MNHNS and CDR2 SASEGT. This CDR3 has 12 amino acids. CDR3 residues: CASSTQGGEQYF. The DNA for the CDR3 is TGTGCCAGCAGTACCCAGGGGGGCGAGCAGTACTTC.

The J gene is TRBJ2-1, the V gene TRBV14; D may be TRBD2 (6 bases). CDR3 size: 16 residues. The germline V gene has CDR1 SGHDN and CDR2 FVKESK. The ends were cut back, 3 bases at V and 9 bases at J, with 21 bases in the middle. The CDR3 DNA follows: TGTGCCAGCAGCCACCAAACGTCAGGGAGGTTCAGTGAGCAGTTCTTC. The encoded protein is CASSHQTSGRFSEQFF. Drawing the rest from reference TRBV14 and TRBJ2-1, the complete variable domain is EAGVTQFPSHSVIEKGQTVTLRCDPISGHDNLYWYRRVMGKEIKFLLHFVKESKQDESGMPNNRFLAERTGGTYSTLKVQPAELEDSGVYFCASSHQTSGRFSEQFFGPGTRLTVL.

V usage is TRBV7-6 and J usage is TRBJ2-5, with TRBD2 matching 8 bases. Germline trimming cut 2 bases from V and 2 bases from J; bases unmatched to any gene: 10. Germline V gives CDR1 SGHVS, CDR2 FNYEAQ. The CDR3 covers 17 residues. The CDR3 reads CASSLNVGAGVQETQYF. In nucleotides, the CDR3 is TGTGCCAGCAGCTTAAATGTGGGAGCGGGAGTACAAGAGACCCAGTACTTC.

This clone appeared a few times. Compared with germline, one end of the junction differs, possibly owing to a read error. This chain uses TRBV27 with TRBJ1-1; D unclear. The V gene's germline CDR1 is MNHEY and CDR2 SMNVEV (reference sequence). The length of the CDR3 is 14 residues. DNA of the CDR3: TGTGCCAGCAGTTCCCGGACGCTGAACGCTGAAGCTTTCTTT. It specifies CASSSRTLNAEAFF.

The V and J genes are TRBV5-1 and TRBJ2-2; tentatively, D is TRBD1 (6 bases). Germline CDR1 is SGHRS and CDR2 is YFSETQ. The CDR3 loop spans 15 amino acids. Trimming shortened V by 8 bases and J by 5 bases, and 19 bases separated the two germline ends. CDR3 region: CASEPGQGRTGELFF. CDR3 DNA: TGCGCCAGTGAACCGGGACAAGGGCGGACCGGGGAGCTGTTTTTT.

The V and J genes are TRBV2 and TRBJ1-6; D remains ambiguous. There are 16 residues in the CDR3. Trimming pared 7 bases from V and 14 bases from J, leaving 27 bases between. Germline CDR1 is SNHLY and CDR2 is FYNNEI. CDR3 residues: CASTERDGESGSSLHF. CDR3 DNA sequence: TGTGCCAGCACCGAACGGGATGGGGAGAGTGGGTCATCCCTCCACTTT.

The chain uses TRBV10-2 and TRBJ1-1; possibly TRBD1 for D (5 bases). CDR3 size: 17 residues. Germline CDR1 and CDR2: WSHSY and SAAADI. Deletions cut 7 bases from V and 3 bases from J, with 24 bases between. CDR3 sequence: CASIPVGGRVVDTEAFF. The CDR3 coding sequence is TGCGCCAGCATCCCCGTGGGGGGGAGGGTGGTGGACACTGAAGCTTTCTTT.